This T cell receptor beta chain was captured by sequencing in a study of CD4 T cells in relation to SARS-CoV-2 and coronaviruses. Unexposed donor CD4+ T cells date from about 2011-2018, before the COVID-19 pandemic. After approximately 10 days of culture, CD4+ T cells were isolated. Clones were read by immunoSEQ multiplex PCR, and TCRdb kept only the in-frame ones, dropping some. The repertoire has approximately 17,000 clones, roughly 83% of them found once; the top ten carry roughly 10%. The CDR3 length is 15 residues. Germline-derived CDR1 and CDR2 are SGHRS and YFSETQ. Trimming cost V 1 base and J 8 bases; bases outside gene matches: 8. A remark on this clone: The antigen remains unidentified.

This clonotype was obtained from a human donor in good health. Material for sequencing was CD4+ T cells from PBMCs, cultured in vitro. The chain carries TRBV5-1 and TRBJ2-3; 9 bases match TRBD1. This CDR3 reads CASSLRTGDEVTQYF. In nucleotides, the CDR3 is TGCGCCAGCAGCTTGCGGACAGGGGATGAGGTTACGCAGTATTTT. Looking up the rest from reference TRBV5-1 and TRBJ2-3 gives the full variable domain: KAGVTQTPRYLIKTRGQQVTLSCSPISGHRSVSWYQQTPGQGLQFLFEYFSETQRNKGNFPGRFSGRQFSNSRSEMNVSTLELGDSALYLCASSLRTGDEVTQYFGPGTRLTVL.